The 16 T cell receptor beta chains listed next were all sequenced from one sample in a study of CD8+ T cells in alopecia areata. RNA was extracted and reverse transcribed into cDNA as the sequencing template. Using immunoSEQ multiplex PCR, the repertoire was profiled, and TCRdb retains in-frame clones only, with some absent. The sample lists approximately 89,000 clones; less than 50% were seen once. The sequenced sample consisted of CD4+ T cells sorted from blood. These receptor sequences come from a human donor with alopecia areata.

V usage is TRBV2 and J usage is TRBJ2-3; D call uncertain. The CDR3 has 11 residues. In germline, CDR1 is SNHLY, CDR2 FYNNEI. V shed 5 bases and J shed 14 bases, with 14 bases lying between them. CDR3 in amino acids: CASSSGRRPYF. Written as DNA, the CDR3 is TGTGCCAGCAGTTCGGGCCGACGCCCGTATTTT.

This rearrangement joins TRBV4-1 to TRBJ2-1; 12 bases fit TRBD2. CDR1 MGHRA and CDR2 YSYEKL come from the germline V gene. V lost 2 bases and J lost 2; bases outside the gene matches: 13. The CDR3 contains 20 residues. The CDR3 sequence is CASSQPFLAGGGKTYNEQFF. The CDR3, as DNA: TGCGCCAGCAGCCAACCCTTCCTAGCGGGAGGGGGTAAAACCTACAATGAGCAGTTCTTC.

This clone has more than one count but fewer than ten. The chain recombines TRBV20-1 with TRBJ2-1; D not resolved. Trimming stripped 4 bases from V and 6 bases from J, with 7 bases between. The germline V gene encodes CDR1 DFQATT and CDR2 SNEGSKA (reference sequence). The CDR3 contains 11 residues. The CDR3 loop reads CSATKVNEQFF. In DNA, the CDR3 is TGCAGTGCTACCAAAGTCAATGAGCAGTTCTTC.

This clone has a handful of counts. The chain recombines TRBV2 with TRBJ2-7; maybe TRBD1 (5 bases). With 5 bases removed from V and 3 bases from J, the gap between germline ends came to 8 bases. CDR3 size: 12 residues. The V gene's germline CDR1 is SNHLY and CDR2 FYNNEI. CDR3 nucleotide sequence: TGTGCCAGCAGTAGCGACAGCTACGAGCAGTACTTC. Amino acids: CASSSDSYEQYF.

The chain is built from TRBV2 and TRBJ2-3; D call uncertain. Germline CDR1 SNHLY, CDR2 FYNNEI. CDR3 size: 15 residues. V was cut by 0 bases and J by 1 base, with 8 bases left in between. CDR3 DNA: TGTGCCAGCAGTGAAGCGGGCTTTGGCACAGATACGCAGTATTTT. It is translated as CASSEAGFGTDTQYF.

This clone appeared many times. The genes are TRBV7-8 and TRBJ2-7; D is possibly TRBD1 (5 bases). In germline, CDR1 is SGHVS, CDR2 FQNEAQ. The V gene lost 5 bases and the J gene lost 1 base, with 15 bases spanning the gap. CDR3 length: 15 amino acids. The CDR3 loop reads CASSPALGESYEQYF. CDR3 in DNA: TGTGCCAGCAGCCCGGCGCTAGGGGAATCCTACGAGCAGTACTTC.

The chain has TRBV29-1 and TRBJ1-2; D is perhaps TRBD1 (5 bases). CDR3 length: 14 residues. CDR1 is SQVTM and CDR2 is ANQGSEA in the germline V gene. V shed 0 bases and J shed 7 bases, with 15 bases lying between them. In nucleotides, the CDR3 is TGCAGCGTTGAAGAAAGGGAACAGGAAGGTGGCTACACCTTC. Translated: CSVEEREQEGGYTF.

The chain couples TRBV30 to TRBJ2-1, with 7 positions matching TRBD2. V dropped 6 bases and J dropped 0; count of bases not matched to a gene: 5. Germline V CDR1 and CDR2: GTSNPN, SVGIG (reference sequence). CDR3 length: 14 amino acids. CDR3: CACTSSGSYNEQFF. The CDR3 DNA reads as TGTGCCTGCACATCTAGCGGCTCCTACAATGAGCAGTTCTTC.

The genes are TRBV6-5 and TRBJ1-1; no clear D. The CDR3 totals 12 residues. Trimming removed 5 bases from V and 3 bases from J, with 7 bases in between. Per germline, CDR1 MNHEY and CDR2 SVGAGI. Written as DNA, the CDR3 is TGTGCCAGCAGTAACGGGTACACTGAAGCTTTCTTT. Its translation: CASSNGYTEAFF.

V and J are TRBV28 and TRBJ2-7; no reliable D call. The CDR3 has 10 amino acids. V was cut by 5 bases and J by 7 bases, with 6 bases left in between. Germline V gene sequence: CDR1 MDHEN, CDR2 SYDVKM. The CDR3 sequence is CASSKREQYF. CDR3 sequence (DNA): TGTGCCAGCAGTAAGAGGGAGCAGTACTTC.

The CDR3 bases are TGCAGCGTTGTTCCCCTCCTTCGGGACACTGAAGCTTTCTTT. This codes for CSVVPLLRDTEAFF. V is TRBV29-1 and J is TRBJ1-1; the D is unclear. With 4 bases removed from V and 3 bases from J, the gap between germline ends came to 15 bases. The V gene's germline CDR1 is SQVTM and CDR2 ANQGSEA. The CDR3 is 14 amino acids.

A few counts support this clone. The rearrangement links TRBV7-2 to TRBJ2-7; possible D gene TRBD1, 5 bases. Per the germline V gene, CDR1 is SGHTA and CDR2 is FQGNSA. This CDR3 is built from 14 residues. V was cut by 2 bases and J by 0 bases, with 8 bases left in between. CDR3: CASSLRQTSYEQYF. The CDR3 DNA reads TGTGCCAGCAGCTTAAGACAGACCTCCTACGAGCAGTACTTC.

The sample holds a few counts of this clone. The rearrangement links TRBV11-2 to TRBJ2-1; D is possibly TRBD2 (5 bases). This CDR3 spans 15 amino acids. V was cut by 7 bases and J by 0 bases, with 13 bases left in between. CDR1 is SGHAT, CDR2 FQNNGV, per germline. The CDR3 loop is CASNRRASSYNEQFF. The CDR3 DNA is TGTGCCAGCAATCGGCGGGCCTCCTCCTACAATGAGCAGTTCTTC.

This clone has more than one count but fewer than ten. This sequence joins TRBV29-1 and TRBJ2-7; D is perhaps TRBD1 (6 bases). The CDR3 has 12 amino acids. V lost 6 bases and J 2 bases, leaving 11 bases between the germline ends. Germline V gene data show CDR1 as SQVTM and CDR2 as ANQGSEA. The CDR3 loop is CSVWDNTYEQYF. In nucleotides, the CDR3 is TGCAGCGTGTGGGACAATACCTACGAGCAGTACTTC.

Only a few counts were recorded for this clone. The chain carries TRBV29-1 and TRBJ2-5; D uncertain. Between the trimmed V and J ends, which lost 6 bases and 2 bases, there was a span of 13 bases. Per the germline V gene, CDR1 is SQVTM and CDR2 is ANQGSEA. There are 13 residues in the CDR3. The CDR3 loop is CSVQVARQETQYF. In nucleotides, the CDR3 is TGCAGCGTACAAGTGGCTAGGCAAGAGACCCAGTACTTC.

The CDR3 sequence: CASSRQGNTGELFF. The CDR3 DNA reads as TGTGCCAGCAGCCGGCAGGGTAACACCGGGGAGCTGTTTTTT. The rearrangement joins TRBV14 to TRBJ2-2, with D tentatively TRBD1 (5 bases). Germline CDR1 is SGHDN and CDR2 is FVKESK. Deletions cut 4 bases from V and 2 bases from J, with 8 bases between. There are 14 residues in the CDR3.